Each of the 8 T cell receptor beta chains below was sequenced from the same sample in a study of blood T cell repertoires in COVID-19. The method was immunoSEQ multiplex PCR; TCRdb's version includes in-frame clones alone and lacks a portion of them. The sample shows roughly 300,000 clones, 87% of them seen only once. The sample consisted of peripheral blood. These receptors were collected from a middle-aged woman who had recovered from COVID-19.

The gene calls are TRBV5-1 and TRBJ2-4, with D maybe TRBD1 (5 bases). This CDR3 is 15 amino acids long. CDR1 and CDR2 from the germline V gene are SGHRS and YFSETQ. V shed 0 bases and J shed 2 bases, with 9 bases lying between them. In DNA form, the CDR3 reads TGCGCCAGCAGCTTGGATGGGGCGTCCAAAAACATTCAGTACTTC. It specifies CASSLDGASKNIQYF.

The chain is built from TRBV3-1 (or the pseudogene TRBV3-2) and TRBJ1-2, with D possibly being TRBD1 (6 bases). Germline CDR1 is LGHDT and CDR2 is YNNKEL (reference sequence). CDR3 length equals 12 residues. Trimming removed 4 bases at V and 7 bases at J, with 10 bases between. In DNA, the CDR3 is TGTGCCAGCAGCCCAACAGGGTCTGGCTACACCTTC. Protein product: CASSPTGSGYTF.

J is TRBJ1-1 and V is TRBV18; D is perhaps TRBD1 (6 bases). In germline, CDR1 is KGHSH, CDR2 LQKENI. The V end was cut by 4 bases, the J end by 3 bases, with 21 bases between. The CDR3 runs 17 residues. In DNA form, the CDR3 reads TGTGCCAGCTCACGATCACAGAACAGGGTTGGGGACACTGAAGCTTTCTTT. Translating it yields CASSRSQNRVGDTEAFF.

This sequence joins TRBV5-6 and TRBJ2-3; D assignment may be TRBD1 or TRBD2 (6 bases each). CDR1 and CDR2 from the germline V gene are SGHDT and YYEEEE. The CDR3 runs to 14 residues. Trimming removed 4 bases at V and 2 bases at J, with 11 bases between. The DNA for the CDR3 is TGTGCCAGCAGCATGGGGGGCGCCACAGATACGCAGTATTTT. It codes for CASSMGGATDTQYF. Looking up the rest from reference TRBV5-6 and TRBJ2-3 gives the full variable domain: DAGVTQSPTHLIKTRGQQVTLRCSPKSGHDTVSWYQQALGQGPQFIFQYYEEEERQRGNFPDRFSGHQFPNYSSELNVNALLLGDSALYLCASSMGGATDTQYFGPGTRLTVL.

V gene TRBV13 combines with J gene TRBJ2-1; D gene unclear. V was cut by 1 base and J by 8 bases, with 6 bases left in between. The CDR3 has 12 amino acids. Germline V gene sequence: CDR1 PRHDT, CDR2 FYEKMQ (reference sequence). CDR3 DNA: TGTGCCAGCAGCTTAGTTGAGGATGAGCAGTTCTTC. This codes for CASSLVEDEQFF.

This clone was counted a single time. The CDR3: CASSQLQGGEKLFF. CDR3 coding DNA: TGCGCCAGCAGCCAATTGCAGGGGGGTGAAAAACTGTTTTTT. This chain uses TRBV4-1 with TRBJ1-4, with 7 bases matching TRBD1. Looked up from germline, CDR1 is MGHRA and CDR2 is YSYEKL. The V gene end was trimmed by 2 bases and the J gene end by 7 bases; junction bases not matched to a gene: 4. The CDR3 contains 14 residues.

The chain links TRBV25-1 to TRBJ2-5, with D perhaps TRBD1 (6 bases). The V end lost 4 bases, the J end lost 3 bases, and 15 bases lay between the germline ends. The V gene's germline CDR1 is MGHDK and CDR2 SYGVNS. The CDR3 has 15 residues. DNA for the CDR3: TGTGCCAGCAGTGGGGAGCGAGGGGGAAAAGAGACCCAGTACTTC. Its protein is CASSGERGGKETQYF.

V usage is TRBV5-4 and J usage is TRBJ2-5, with 10 bases matching TRBD2. The CDR3 is made up of 15 amino acids. Germline V gene data show CDR1 as SGHNT and CDR2 as YYREEE (reference sequence). J gave up 5 bases and V 2 bases, and 6 bases lay outside the gene matches. Here the CDR3 reads CASSFTSGTGETQYF. DNA of the CDR3: TGTGCCAGCAGCTTTACTAGCGGGACGGGGGAGACCCAGTACTTC.